This T cell receptor (beta chain) was identified during a study of shared clonotypes between healthy human individuals. For the study at large: Donors had three CD4 naive, three CD4 memory, two CD8 naive and one CD8 memory plate apiece.

The assay ran at deep level. Here immunoSEQ multiplex PCR was the method, and the copy in TCRdb shows in-frame clones only, minus some. The sample consists of roughly 2.4 million clones, approximately 96% of them appearing once. V lost 3 bases and J lost 9; bases outside the gene matches: 19. The CDR3 is 18 amino acids. CDR1 is LGHNA and CDR2 is YSLEER in the germline V gene. This TCR was recovered from a man in his late teens or twenties in good health. Sequenced: naive CD4+ T cells sorted from blood. Sample subset: CD45RA+ positively selected. V gene TRBV4-3 combines with J gene TRBJ2-1, with 8 bases lining up with TRBD2. CDR3 in DNA: TGCGCCAGCAGCCATCCTGAGGGTACGGCGGGAGGTATCGGTGAGCAGTTCTTC. It codes for CASSHPEGTAGGIGEQFF.